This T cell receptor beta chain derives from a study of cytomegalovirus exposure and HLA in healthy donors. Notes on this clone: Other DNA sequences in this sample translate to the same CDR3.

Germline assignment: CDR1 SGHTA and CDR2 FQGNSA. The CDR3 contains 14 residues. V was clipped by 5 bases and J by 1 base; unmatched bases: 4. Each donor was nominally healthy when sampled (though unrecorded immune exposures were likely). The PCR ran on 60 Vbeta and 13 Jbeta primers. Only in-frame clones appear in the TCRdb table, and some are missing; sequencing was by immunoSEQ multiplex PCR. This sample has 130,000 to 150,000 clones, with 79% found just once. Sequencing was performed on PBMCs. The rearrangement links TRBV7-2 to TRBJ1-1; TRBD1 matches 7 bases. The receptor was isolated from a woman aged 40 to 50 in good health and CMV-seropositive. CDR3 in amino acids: CASSRRTGNTEAFF. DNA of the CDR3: TGTGCCAGCAGCCGCAGGACAGGGAACACTGAAGCTTTCTTT.